Following are 10 T cell receptor beta chains from one sample sequenced in a study of identifying expanded T cells in peripheral blood. The method was immunoSEQ multiplex PCR; TCRdb's version includes in-frame clones alone and lacks a portion of them. Of roughly 84,000 clones in the sample, about 90% were seen once. The sequenced material came from blood. The origin of the receptors is a person between 18 and 75 years old in good health.

This sequence joins TRBV25-1 and TRBJ2-7; TRBD1 or TRBD2 may be the D gene (6 bases each). In germline, CDR1 is MGHDK, CDR2 SYGVNS. V shed 6 bases and J shed 3 bases, with 15 bases lying between them. The CDR3 is 14 amino acids. CDR3 DNA: TGTGCCAGCAGGGGTGGGGGGCTGAACTACGAGCAGTACTTC. Its translation is CASRGGGLNYEQYF.

This sequence joins TRBV25-1 and TRBJ1-2; the D gene is possibly TRBD1 (5 bases). Looked up from germline, CDR1 is MGHDK and CDR2 is SYGVNS. Trimming cost V 5 bases and J 10 bases, with 23 bases left between them. The CDR3 covers 15 residues. CDR3 sequence reads: CASSPGDRLPHFYTF. CDR3 in DNA: TGTGCCAGCAGTCCCGGTGACAGACTACCACACTTCTACACCTTC.

V is TRBV7-9 and J is TRBJ1-4; unclear D gene. This CDR3 spans 11 amino acids. Germline V gives CDR1 SEHNR, CDR2 FQNEAQ (reference sequence). Between the trimmed V and J ends, which lost 5 bases and 5 bases, there was a span of 3 bases. The CDR3 here is CASSRNEKLFF. The DNA of the CDR3 is TGTGCCAGCAGCCGGAATGAAAAACTGTTTTTT.

The chain combines TRBV19 with TRBJ1-1; maybe TRBD1 (6 bases). The CDR3 is 14 amino acids. CDR1 LNHDA and CDR2 SQIVND come from the germline V gene (reference sequence). V was cut by 10 bases and J by 1 base, with 16 bases left in between. DNA of the CDR3: TGTGCCACCAAAGACCAGACAGGGAACACTGAAGCTTTCTTT. Encoded protein: CATKDQTGNTEAFF. The variable domain in full, with the rest retrieved from reference TRBV19 and TRBJ1-1, is DGGITQSPKYLFRKEGQNVTLSCEQNLNHDAMYWYRQDPGQGLRLIYYSQIVNDFQKGDIAEGYSVSREKKESFPLTVTSAQKNPTAFYLCATKDQTGNTEAFFGQGTRLTVV.

The CDR3 spells CASSLTAYNEQFF. The CDR3 DNA sequence: TGTGCCAGCAGCTTAACTGCCTACAATGAGCAGTTCTTC. V is TRBV7-3 and J is TRBJ2-1; D is undetermined. The CDR3 runs to 13 residues. The germline V gene has CDR1 SGHTA and CDR2 FQGTGA. Trimming took off 0 bases at V and 2 bases at J, with 2 bases between the two ends.

For the CDR3, the DNA is TGTGCCAGCAGCGTAGGGGTTGAATCCTACAATGAGCAGTTCTTC. Translation: CASSVGVESYNEQFF. The V and J genes are TRBV9 and TRBJ2-1; D is uncertain. This CDR3 contains 15 residues. The germline V gene has CDR1 SGDLS and CDR2 YYNGEE. V lost 0 bases and J 1 base, leaving 8 bases between the germline ends.

This clone was recorded a few times. This rearrangement joins TRBV7-9 to TRBJ1-2; D remains ambiguous. V lost 1 base to trimming and J lost 14 bases, with 23 bases between them. Germline V CDR1 and CDR2: SEHNR, FQNEAQ (reference sequence). The CDR3 runs 15 residues. This CDR3 is CASSLGPGRQPRVTF. Here the CDR3 DNA reads TGTGCCAGCAGCTTAGGGCCTGGCCGGCAGCCCCGTGTAACCTTC.

The CDR3 reads CASSIVTEDGYTF. CDR3 coding DNA: TGTGCCAGTAGTATAGTAACTGAGGATGGCTACACCTTC. The chain recombines TRBV19 with TRBJ1-2; D is undetermined. CDR3 length equals 13 residues. Germline CDR1 and CDR2: LNHDA and SQIVND (reference sequence). Between the trimmed V and J ends, which lost 1 base and 6 bases, there was a span of 9 bases.

The genes are TRBV19 and TRBJ2-6; D ambiguous. This CDR3 is 16 amino acids long. CDR1 LNHDA and CDR2 SQIVND come from the germline V gene (reference sequence). The ends were cut back, 2 bases at V and 0 bases at J, with 8 bases in the middle. CDR3 DNA: TGTGCCAGTAGTATAAAAGGGTCCTCTGGGGCCAACGTCCTGACTTTC. Its translation: CASSIKGSSGANVLTF.

This rearrangement joins TRBV6-5 to TRBJ1-1; D gene ambiguous. The CDR3 is 13 residues long. Looked up from germline, CDR1 is MNHEY and CDR2 is SVGAGI. V lost 6 bases and J lost 2, with 10 bases in between. CDR3 in DNA: TGTGCCAGCAGCCGACAAGTAAACACTGAAGCTTTCTTT. Encoded protein: CASSRQVNTEAFF.